The rows below give T cell receptor beta chains drawn from one sample of a study of cytomegalovirus exposure and HLA in healthy donors. The table came from immunoSEQ multiplex PCR; TCRdb's copy has only in-frame clones and leaves some out. The listing records approximately 37,000 clones. Source material: PBMCs. The receptors here all came from a man aged 35-49 years in good health and CMV-seropositive. CDR3s include the opening cysteine and the closing phenylalanine or tryptophan. The D gene is left open where the match is weak.

J | D | V | length | CDR3 | DNA
TRBJ2-6 | TRBD2 | TRBV7-9 | 16 | CASSWGGSSGANVLTF | TGTGCCAGCAGCTGGGGGGGAAGCTCTGGGGCCAACGTCCTGACTTTC
TRBJ1-1 | . | TRBV5-1 | 14 | CASSRGGVITEAFF | TGCGCCAGCAGCCGGGGGGGGGTGATCACTGAAGCTTTCTTT
TRBJ1-2 | . | TRBV6-6 | 13 | CASSYLSTYGYTF | TGTGCCAGCAGTTACCTGTCAACTTATGGCTACACCTTC
TRBJ1-2 | . | TRBV28 | 12 | CASSYSGDGYTF | TGTGCCAGCAGCTATTCAGGGGATGGCTACACCTTC
TRBJ1-2 | . | TRBV28 | 12 | CASSLSQYGYTF | TGTGCCAGCAGTTTATCCCAGTATGGCTACACCTTC
TRBJ2-3 | TRBD2 | TRBV5-8 | 15 | CASSEGLAWRDTQYF | TGTGCCAGCAGCGAGGGACTAGCGTGGAGAGATACGCAGTATTTT
TRBJ2-5 | TRBD2 | TRBV19 | 16 | CASSIQGTSSRETQYF | TGTGCCAGTAGTATTCAGGGGACTAGCTCAAGAGAGACCCAGTACTTC
TRBJ1-2 | TRBD1 | TRBV5-6 | 18 | CASSFTGTGGIANYGYTF | TGTGCCAGCAGCTTTACCGGGACAGGGGGTATTGCTAACTATGGCTACACCTTC
TRBJ1-3 | . | TRBV6-5 | 15 | CASSYDPRAGNTIYF | TGTGCCAGCAGTTACGACCCGAGGGCTGGAAACACCATATATTTT
TRBJ2-3 | TRBD2 | TRBV11-2 | 18 | CASSSGLAGTFGTDTQYF | TGTGCCAGCAGCTCCGGACTAGCGGGAACGTTCGGCACAGATACGCAGTATTTT
TRBJ2-1 | . | TRBV4-2 | 14 | CASSQEPNYNEQFF | TGTGCCAGCAGCCAAGAGCCTAACTACAATGAGCAGTTCTTC
TRBJ2-5 | . | TRBV2 | 14 | CASSVRDSQETQYF | TGTGCCAGCAGTGTCCGGGACTCCCAAGAGACCCAGTACTTC
TRBJ2-2 | . | TRBV2 | 13 | CASSSTSTGELFF | TGTGCCAGCAGTTCAACTAGTACCGGGGAGCTGTTTTTT
TRBJ1-2 | . | TRBV18 | 15 | CASSPPTRNNYGYTF | TGTGCCAGCTCACCACCGACCAGGAACAACTATGGCTACACCTTC
TRBJ2-5 | TRBD2 | TRBV4-1 | 16 | CASSQGSGSGSETQYF | TGCGCCAGCAGCCAAGGGTCGGGTAGCGGGAGTGAGACCCAGTACTTC
TRBJ2-7 | TRBD2 | TRBV4-3 | 16 | CASSQDGAGGPDEQYF | TGCGCCAGCAGCCAAGATGGGGCGGGAGGGCCGGACGAGCAGTACTTC
TRBJ2-7 | TRBD2 | TRBV4-2 | 14 | CASSQTSGAYEQYF | TGTGCCAGCAGCCAAACTAGCGGGGCCTACGAGCAGTACTTC
TRBJ1-2 | . | TRBV6-5 | 15 | CASSYHQEANYGYTF | TGTGCCAGCAGTTACCACCAGGAGGCTAACTATGGCTACACCTTC
TRBJ1-1 | TRBD1 | TRBV6-5 | 15 | CASSHLTGTNTEAFF | TGTGCCAGCAGTCACCTGACAGGGACAAACACTGAAGCTTTCTTT
TRBJ1-2 | . | TRBV28 | 15 | CASSSPGFESYGYTF | TGTGCCAGCAGTTCCCCCGGGTTCGAATCCTATGGCTACACCTTC
TRBJ1-2 | . | TRBV18 | 16 | CASSPPGLLGNYGYTF | TGTGCCAGCTCACCACCGGGCCTGCTCGGTAACTATGGCTACACCTTC
TRBJ1-4 | . | TRBV10-2 | 12 | CASSISDEKLFF | TGCGCCAGCAGTATATCTGATGAAAAACTGTTTTTT
TRBJ2-5 | TRBD2 | TRBV7-7 | 14 | CASSSGLAQETQYF | TGTGCTAGCAGCTCGGGACTAGCCCAAGAGACCCAGTACTTC
TRBJ1-5 | . | TRBV18 | 13 | CATAEVSNQPQHF | TGTGCCACGGCCGAGGTTAGCAATCAGCCCCAGCATTTT
TRBJ2-7 | . | TRBV7-8 | 12 | CASSFGLYEQYF | TGTGCCAGCAGCTTCGGACTTTACGAGCAGTACTTC
TRBJ1-1 | . | TRBV11-3 | 15 | CASTLTGGSGTEAFF | TGTGCCAGCACCCTCACGGGGGGCTCGGGCACTGAAGCTTTCTTT
TRBJ2-1 | . | TRBV10-3 | 12 | CAISQGGNEQFF | TGTGCCATCAGCCAGGGTGGCAATGAGCAGTTCTTC